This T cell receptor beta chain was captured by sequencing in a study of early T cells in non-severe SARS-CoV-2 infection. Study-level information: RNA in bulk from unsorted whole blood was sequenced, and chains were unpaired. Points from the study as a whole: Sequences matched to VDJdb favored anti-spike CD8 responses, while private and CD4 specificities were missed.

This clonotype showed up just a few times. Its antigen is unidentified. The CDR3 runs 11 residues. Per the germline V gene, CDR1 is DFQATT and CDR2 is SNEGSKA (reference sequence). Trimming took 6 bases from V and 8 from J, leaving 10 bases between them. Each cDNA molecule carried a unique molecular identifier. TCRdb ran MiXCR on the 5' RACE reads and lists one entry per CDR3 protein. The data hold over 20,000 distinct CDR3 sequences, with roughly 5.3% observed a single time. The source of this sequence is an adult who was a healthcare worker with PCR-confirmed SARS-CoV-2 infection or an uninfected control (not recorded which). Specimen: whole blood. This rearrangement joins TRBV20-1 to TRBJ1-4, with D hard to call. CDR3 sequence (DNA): TGCAGTGCCAGCGGTGGGGAAAAACTGTTTTTT. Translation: CSASGGEKLFF.